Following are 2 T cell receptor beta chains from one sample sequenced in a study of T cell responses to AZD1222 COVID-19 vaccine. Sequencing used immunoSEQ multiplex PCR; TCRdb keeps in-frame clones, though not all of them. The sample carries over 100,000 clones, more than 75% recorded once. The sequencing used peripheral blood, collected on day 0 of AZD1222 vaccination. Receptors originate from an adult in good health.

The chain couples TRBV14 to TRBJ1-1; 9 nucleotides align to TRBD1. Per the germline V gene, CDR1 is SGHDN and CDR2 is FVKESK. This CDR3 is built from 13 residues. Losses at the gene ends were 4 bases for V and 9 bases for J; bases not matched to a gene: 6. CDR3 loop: CASSPGTGRKAFF. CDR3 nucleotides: TGTGCCAGCAGCCCAGGGACAGGGCGGAAAGCTTTCTTT.

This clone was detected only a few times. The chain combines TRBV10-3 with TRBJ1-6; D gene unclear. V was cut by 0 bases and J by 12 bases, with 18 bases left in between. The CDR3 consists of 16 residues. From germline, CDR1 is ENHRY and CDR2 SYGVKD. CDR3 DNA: TGTGCCATCAGTGAGTCCTCGTGGGTCCCTCGCGTACCCCTCCACTTT. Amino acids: CAISESSWVPRVPLHF.